This T cell receptor (beta chain) was found in a study of blood T cell repertoires in COVID-19. For the study at large: The United States, Italy and Spain provided the acute and convalescent COVID-19 samples.

Methods used by the authors: From reference gene primer amplification, estimates of nucleated cell counts were derived. Produced via immunoSEQ multiplex PCR; TCRdb's table is partial and in-frame only. V and J calls and clone size are copied from that table; D and trimming were computed from the DNA. The data hold some 270,000 clones, with 80% to 95% observed a single time. In assigning cohorts, the study relied on participant-reported clinical history. A COVID-19 case was met by exposed participants within 2 weeks before study entry. The germline gives CDR1 DFQATT, CDR2 SNEGSKA (reference sequence). Trimming cost V 5 bases and J 3 bases, with 8 bases left between them. The CDR3 has 11 residues.

The chain carries TRBV20-1 and TRBJ2-7; maybe TRBD2 (5 bases). The clonotype was recovered from a man aged 40-49 years who had been exposed to COVID-19. Source material: PBMCs or T cells enriched from blood (not recorded which). The CDR3 nucleotides read TGCAGTGCTGACGGGGACTACGAGCAGTACTTC. It translates to CSADGDYEQYF.